The rows below give T cell receptor beta chains drawn from one sample of a study of shared clonotypes between healthy human individuals. Assay used: immunoSEQ multiplex PCR; TCRdb lists only in-frame clones, some missing. The sample includes 2.3 million or so clones, approximately 95% seen only once; the top ten take under 0.45%. The sequenced material came from naive CD4+ T cells from PBMCs. These receptors were collected from a man aged 18 to 29 in good health. Some clones in this sample may be carry-over from other donors' samples. Both conserved end residues are part of each CDR3. Each record gives: D gene, J gene, clone size, V gene, CDR3 DNA, CDR3 protein. D genes are given only for firm matches. Where a row states a size, it is once, few, many or the class of an expanded clone; other rows omit it.

NA | TRBJ2-2 | NA | TRBV10-1 | TGCGCCAGCAGCGTGCGGGGCACCACGAACACCGGGGAGCTGTTTTTT | CASSVRGTTNTGELFF
TRBD1 | TRBJ1-1 | NA | TRBV19 | TGTGCCAGTAGTACTACTCCGACAGGGAACGCTGAAGCTTTCTTT | CASSTTPTGNAEAFF
TRBD1 | TRBJ2-4 | NA | TRBV6-6 | TGTGCCAGCAGTCGGACAGGGGATTCCTCGAGGCACTTC | CASSRTGDSSRHF
TRBD1 | TRBJ1-5 | NA | TRBV5-8 | TGTGCCAGCAGCCCGAGACAGGGGAATCAGCCCCAGCATTTT | CASSPRQGNQPQHF
NA | TRBJ2-1 | NA | TRBV28 | TGTGCCAGCAGTTTAGGACTAGGGGGCCTCGGGGAGCAGTTCTTC | CASSLGLGGLGEQFF
TRBD1 | TRBJ2-1 | NA | TRBV4-1 | TGCGCCAGCAGCGAACCCGACAGGGACCATGAGCAGTTCTTC | CASSEPDRDHEQFF
NA | TRBJ2-6 | NA | TRBV14 | TGTGCCAGCAGCCAAGATTTTATTGGGTGGGGGGCCAACGTCCTGACTTTC | CASSQDFIGWGANVLTF
NA | TRBJ1-1 | NA | TRBV5-1 | TGCGCCAGCAGAGGGGTCGTCACTGAAGCTTTCTTT | CASRGVVTEAFF
NA | TRBJ2-1 | NA | TRBV5-1 | TGCGCCAGCAGCCGGTCTATTGACAATGAGCAGTTCTTC | CASSRSIDNEQFF
NA | TRBJ1-1 | NA | TRBV18 | TGTGCCAGCTCACCCCAGAACACTGAAGCTTTCTTT | CASSPQNTEAFF
TRBD2 | TRBJ2-3 | once | TRBV27 | TGTGCCAGCAGACCGAGTAGGACTAGCGGGAGGGCATCAGATACGCAGTATTTT | CASRPSRTSGRASDTQYF
TRBD2 | TRBJ2-7 | once | TRBV28 | TGTGCCAGCATAGGCGCGGGAGGGCCCGGGCCCGAGCAGTACTTC | CASIGAGGPGPEQYF
NA | TRBJ1-5 | once | TRBV5-1 | TGCGCCAGCTCCCGCGGCACCAATCAGCCCCAGCATTTT | CASSRGTNQPQHF
NA | TRBJ2-3 | NA | TRBV4-1 | TGCGCCAGCAGCCAAGCAGACAACACAGATACGCAGTATTTT | CASSQADNTDTQYF
TRBD2 | TRBJ2-7 | NA | TRBV5-1 | TGCGCCAGCAGCTTGGCTCTCGGACTAGCGGGGGAGCAGTACTTC | CASSLALGLAGEQYF
TRBD2 | TRBJ2-7 | once | TRBV28 | TGTGCCAGCAAGCGGGGGGCCTACGAGCAGTACTTC | CASKRGAYEQYF
TRBD2 | TRBJ2-2 | NA | TRBV28 | TGTGCCAGCGGGGGACTAGCGGGAGGACGCACCGGGGAGCTGTTTTTT | CASGGLAGGRTGELFF
TRBD1 | TRBJ1-2 | few | TRBV20-1 | TGCAGTGCTAGGGACAGGGCGGGCTACACCTTC | CSARDRAGYTF
NA | TRBJ2-7 | NA | TRBV30 | TGTGCCTGGGGACAAAGACCAAAGGGCTACGAGCAGTACTTC | CAWGQRPKGYEQYF
TRBD2 | TRBJ2-7 | NA | TRBV5-4 | TGTGCCAGCAGTCGGGACTATTCCTACGAGCAGTACTTC | CASSRDYSYEQYF
TRBD1 | TRBJ1-5 | NA | TRBV28 | TGTGCCAGCAGTCCTGCTCTAGACAGGGTCAATCAGCCCCAGCATTTT | CASSPALDRVNQPQHF
NA | TRBJ2-1 | NA | TRBV27 | TGTGCCAGCAGTAACTTTCGGGAGAGCTCCTACAATGAGCAGTTCTTC | CASSNFRESSYNEQFF
NA | TRBJ2-7 | NA | TRBV21-1 | TGTGCCAGCAGCACAACGACCCGGGACACCCTTGAGGGCGAGCAGTACTTC | CASSTTTRDTLEGEQYF
NA | TRBJ1-4 | NA | TRBV18 | TGTGCCAGCTCACCGGACGGCCTTAATGAAAAACTGTTTTTT | CASSPDGLNEKLFF
TRBD1 | TRBJ2-7 | once | TRBV5-1 | TGCGCCAGCAGCATTACCGGGACAGGGCGAACCTACGAGCAGTACTTC | CASSITGTGRTYEQYF
NA | TRBJ2-2 | once | TRBV5-4 | TGTGCCAGCAGGCAGGCGGGTAACACCGGGGAGCTGTTTTTT | CASRQAGNTGELFF
TRBD2 | TRBJ2-3 | NA | TRBV7-6 | TGTGCCAGCAGTAGCGGACTAGCCGAAAAGACAGATACGCAGTATTTT | CASSSGLAEKTDTQYF